This T cell receptor (beta chain) was obtained from a study of T cells in tuberculosis. Overall study: CD1B tetramers identified T cells specific for mycobacterial lipid GMM.

Clones were read by immunoSEQ multiplex PCR, and TCRdb kept only the in-frame ones, dropping some. The table lists more than 35,000 clones, 90% to 95% of them singletons. Latent tuberculosis screening used tuberculin skin test and IGRA at entry. This receptor was obtained from a donor between 10 and 35 years old with latent tuberculosis or without tuberculosis infection. Sequencing was performed on PBMCs.

DNA for the CDR3: TGTGCCAGTAGTATCGGGACAGGAAATCCCTACGAGCAGTACTTC. Translated: CASSIGTGNPYEQYF. This chain uses TRBV19 with TRBJ2-7; 8 bases match TRBD1. The CDR3 length is 15 residues. The germline V gene encodes CDR1 LNHDA and CDR2 SQIVND (reference sequence). J gave up 2 bases and V 3 bases, and 6 bases lay outside the gene matches.